Listed below are T cell receptor beta chains from one sample, sequenced in a study of T cells after yellow fever vaccination. TCRdb analysed the 5' RACE reads with MiXCR anew, one entry per CDR3 protein. The sample shows about 330,000 distinct CDR3 sequences, roughly 8.3% of them seen only once. Sequencing was performed on PBMCs, taken more than 40 days after the first yellow fever vaccination. The receptors originated from a young man who received the YFV17D yellow fever vaccine. Both conserved end residues are trimmed from each CDR3. Some rows have no size entry. The others give once, few or many, or a class for an expanded clone.

J,V,size,length,CDR3
TRBJ1-1,TRBV5-1,few,13,ASSLETGGITEAF
TRBJ2-7,TRBV7-9,few,10,ASSRPGGEQY
TRBJ1-6,TRBV5-1,few,15,ASSLVGGRETNSPLH
TRBJ2-5,TRBV7-6,many,12,ASSLWGSQETQY
TRBJ1-2,TRBV6-2/TRBV6-3,few,13,ASRPPPYRGGGYT
TRBJ2-2,TRBV3-1,-,14,ASSSIGSSNTGELF
TRBJ1-2,TRBV5-6,-,14,ASSLTLGGAGYGYT
TRBJ2-7,TRBV15,few,12,ATSRGVRASEQY
TRBJ2-1,TRBV6-4,many,13,ASSDTSGSYNEQF
TRBJ1-2,TRBV7-8,-,12,ASSSVEGARGYT
TRBJ2-2,TRBV27,many,12,ASSPGPNTGELF
TRBJ2-1,TRBV6-2/TRBV6-3,-,14,ASSYPTVRGDNEQF
TRBJ1-5,TRBV12-3/TRBV12-4,-,13,ASSFGQGVNQPQH
TRBJ1-2,TRBV29-1,few,12,SVWGGAPNYGYT
TRBJ2-3,TRBV5-1,-,13,ASTYPRDGTDTQY
TRBJ2-5,TRBV29-1,few,8,TSAGETQY
TRBJ2-2,TRBV28,many,13,ASSTTSKWSGELF
TRBJ2-5,TRBV20-1,few,9,STLQGGPEY
TRBJ2-3,TRBV6-1,few,14,ASSVRQGPSTDTQY
TRBJ2-5,TRBV7-8,-,14,ASSLVGQGPQETQY
TRBJ2-1,TRBV2,many,12,ASRPGLEQPEQF
TRBJ2-1,TRBV29-1,many,8,SVVGYEQF
TRBJ2-6,TRBV6-1,-,15,ASSPGGGSSGANVLT
TRBJ2-2,TRBV13,-,13,ASTPLAGQAGELF
TRBJ2-7,TRBV11-1,few,12,ASSFQQGPYEQY
TRBJ2-7,TRBV12-3/TRBV12-4,few,12,ASKHGTSGYEQY
TRBJ2-3,TRBV7-3,-,12,ASSRRGLLDTQY
TRBJ2-2,TRBV20-1,few,13,SASPAGGVSGELF
TRBJ2-3,TRBV7-2,many,12,ASSARPSTDTQY
TRBJ2-7,TRBV5-8,-,11,ASSAALPYEQY
TRBJ2-7,TRBV6-6,-,11,ASRGRGSYEQY
TRBJ1-5,TRBV20-1,few,12,SARRNMGNQPQH
TRBJ1-5,TRBV30,few,10,AWSKGGQPQH
TRBJ2-3,TRBV7-7,few,11,ASSYTRTDTQY
TRBJ2-3,TRBV6-2/TRBV6-3,-,13,ASREGSASTDTQY
TRBJ2-1,TRBV7-8,-,12,ASRTSGGHNEQF
TRBJ1-6,TRBV9,many,12,ASSPAGGVPPLH
TRBJ1-2,TRBV7-8,few,12,ASSSGPANYGYT
TRBJ1-1,TRBV28,many,12,ASRKGGTNTEAF
TRBJ2-1,TRBV30,many,11,AWATQAGNEQF
TRBJ1-2,TRBV7-9,few,10,APTRDNYGYT
TRBJ1-1,TRBV27,-,13,ASSLSSTGSTEAF
TRBJ2-5,TRBV28,-,13,ASSLSPGLASTQY
TRBJ1-4,TRBV7-6,-,11,ASSRTDSEKLF
TRBJ2-2,TRBV5-1,many,14,ASSLLQGRDTGELF
TRBJ2-1,TRBV10-3,few,11,AISGYTYNEQF
TRBJ2-7,TRBV5-1,-,10,ASSFYSAEQY
TRBJ2-5,TRBV20-1,few,14,SARDHSSGAQETQY
TRBJ2-3,TRBV10-3,few,14,AISDSDLTSGYTQY
TRBJ1-1,TRBV5-1,many,12,ASSRRGPNTEAF